The 10 T cell receptor beta chains in this list originate from one sample, sequenced in a study of immune heterogeneity within non-small cell lung tumors. It was with 32 V and 13 J primers that multiplex PCR amplified TCR beta CDR3. One entry per CDR3 protein results from TCRdb running MiXCR on the multiplex PCR reads. The sample yields about 4,300 distinct CDR3 sequences, roughly 21% seen once. The authors used around 0.55 ug of bulk tumor genomic DNA per sample as template. From each primary tumor, several far-apart biopsies were obtained during surgery. Each patient presented with untreated, newly diagnosed non-small cell lung cancer and received curative surgery. Material for sequencing was lung tumor tissue. These receptors were obtained from a man aged 65 to 79 with non-small cell lung cancer.

This clonotype was observed a few times. The rearrangement links TRBV9 to TRBJ2-2; D is perhaps TRBD2 (5 bases). Germline CDR1 is SGDLS and CDR2 is YYNGEE. The germline V and J ends were trimmed by 3 bases and 1 base, with 13 bases remaining between them. The CDR3 sequence is 16 residues long. CDR3 sequence: CASSEFPSGNTGELFF. CDR3 DNA: TGTGCCAGCAGCGAATTTCCCAGCGGGAACACCGGGGAGCTGTTTTTT.

By share of the sample, this clonotype is medium-sized. This rearrangement joins TRBV30 to TRBJ2-7, with TRBD1 matching 8 bases. The ends lost 4 bases at V and 6 bases at J; junction bases unmatched: 14. There are 15 residues in the CDR3. Germline values: CDR1 GTSNPN, CDR2 SVGIG (reference sequence). CDR3 coding DNA: TGTGCCTGGACGGGACAGGAAGCCTTTAGGGGCGAGCAGTACTTC. Its translation is CAWTGQEAFRGEQYF.

Comments on this clonotype: The conserved closing phenylalanine or tryptophan is absent in this CDR3, likely reflecting a read error. The DNA is omitted, as the CDR3 cannot be located on it reliably, and the CDR3 follows TCRdb's listing. V usage is TRBV11-2 and J usage is TRBJ2-3; the table's D gene call, TRBD2, was not cross checked with the DNA. Germline CDR1 and CDR2: SGHAT and FQNNGV. The CDR3 numbers 17 amino acids, ends counted. CDR3 sequence: CASSLASGGLYEQYFGP.

By sample fraction, this clonotype is medium-sized. CDR3 protein: CASSLVRLDSQETQYF. The CDR3 bases are TGTGCCAGCAGTTTAGTGAGACTTGACAGTCAAGAGACCCAGTACTTC. J is TRBJ2-5 and V is TRBV12-3 or TRBV12-4; D perhaps matches TRBD1 (5 bases). Between the trimmed V and J ends, which lost 1 base and 2 bases, there was a span of 14 bases. The CDR3 is 16 amino acids.

CDR3 DNA: TGTGCCAGTAGTATTGGCGGGCACGCGCAGTATTTT. Translating it yields CASSIGGHAQYF. The chain employs TRBV19 and TRBJ2-3, with a possible D match to TRBD2 (5 bases). The CDR3 loop spans 12 amino acids. The germline V and J ends were trimmed by 3 bases and 10 bases, with 11 bases remaining between them. The V gene's germline CDR1 is LNHDA and CDR2 SQIVND (reference sequence).

This clonotype was found a few times. V is TRBV20-1 and J is TRBJ2-4, with a tentative D call TRBD1 (5 bases). Germline V gives CDR1 DFQATT, CDR2 SNEGSKA (reference sequence). V was cut by 3 bases and J by 7 bases, with 10 bases left in between. This CDR3 comprises 12 residues. CDR3 sequence (DNA): TGCAGTGCTAGGGGGCCCCAGAACATTCAGTACTTC. Its translation: CSARGPQNIQYF.

This clonotype is classed as medium-sized. The chain has TRBV6-6 and TRBJ2-7, with 11 bases matching TRBD1. CDR1 and CDR2 from the germline V gene are MNHNY and SVGAGI (reference sequence). V shed 0 bases and J 3 bases; nucleotides not matched to a gene: 16. CDR3 length equals 20 residues. Written as DNA, the CDR3 is TGTGCCAGCAGTTACTCGATCCCGGCGCCGGGGACAGGGGGTGTCTACGAGCAGTACTTC. As protein: CASSYSIPAPGTGGVYEQYF.

This clonotype has more than one count but fewer than ten. The CDR3 does not close with the conserved phenylalanine or tryptophan, likely indicating a read error. The limits of the CDR3 on the DNA are not certain, so only TCRdb's listed CDR3 is given. This chain connects TRBV12-3 or TRBV12-4 to TRBJ2-3; the table calls TRBD1, which could not be checked here. The CDR3 is 15 residues long, counting both termini. The CDR3 sequence is CASTSPVSSEQYFGP.

Concerning this clonotype itself: A read error may account for a junction end that differs from germline. The genes are TRBV15 and TRBJ1-1; no reliable D call. Germline-derived CDR1 and CDR2 are LNHNV and YYDKDF (reference sequence). CDR3 length: 12 residues. The CDR3 region is CATSRKGAEAFF. DNA for the CDR3: TGTGCCACCAGCAGAAAGGGAGCTGAAGCTTTCTTC.

As to this clonotype: A clone one base away is much larger, so this may be a read error. V usage is TRBV7-6 and J usage is TRBJ1-3, with a tentative D call TRBD1 (6 bases). The CDR3 is made up of 15 amino acids. Germline lookup yields CDR1 SGHVS and CDR2 FNYEAQ. CDR3 sequence reads: CASSRTGFEGNTTYF. The CDR3 DNA sequence: TGTGCCAGCAGTCGAACAGGGTTCGAGGGAAACACCACATATTTT.